This TCR beta chain was sequenced for a study of blood T cell repertoires in COVID-19. In the study overall: Material from acute and convalescent COVID-19 was sourced from the United States, Italy and Spain. T cells, B-cell-depleted T cells, or PBMCs provided the cDNA or gDNA that served as material.

This CDR3 has 14 residues. With 5 bases removed from V and 3 bases from J, the gap between germline ends came to 13 bases. Germline assignment: CDR1 KGHSH and CDR2 LQKENI. In the original analysis: Amplified reference gene primers provided the basis for estimating nucleated cell counts. The assay was immunoSEQ multiplex PCR, and TCRdb's table has in-frame clones only and misses some. The V and J calls and clone size are taken from that table; D and trimming were inferred from the DNA. The repertoire consists of more than 95,000 clones, with roughly 89% occurring once and the leading ten covering approximately 5.1%.

V usage is TRBV18 and J usage is TRBJ1-1, with D perhaps matching TRBD1 (5 bases). The TCR sequence derives from a human donor in a cohort sampled during active COVID-19. Sequencing was performed on peripheral blood. CDR3 residues: CASSSGGLHTEAFF. CDR3 coding DNA: TGTGCCAGCTCATCGGGGGGACTACACACTGAAGCTTTCTTT.